The 17 T cell receptor beta chains given below trace back to one sample, sequenced in a study of graft-versus-host responses after intestinal transplantation. Generated by immunoSEQ multiplex PCR, the TCRdb table keeps only in-frame clones and is missing some. The table has some 70,000 clones, around 87% seen once. The antigens of these receptors remain unknown. The source was unstimulated CD8+ T cells sorted from spleen or lymph node cells, collected before transplant. All receptors derive from a human donor who was the organ donor for an intestinal transplant.

The V gene is TRBV7-9, the J gene TRBJ1-1; D might be TRBD1 (5 bases). This CDR3 region has 12 residues. Trimming left V 5 bases short and J 6 bases short, with 10 bases between. CDR1 and CDR2 (germline): SEHNR, FQNEAQ (reference sequence). DNA for the CDR3: TGTGCCAGCAGCCAGGTGGGGGCTGAAGCTTTCTTT. The encoded protein is CASSQVGAEAFF.

V gene TRBV5-1 combines with J gene TRBJ1-1; maybe TRBD1 (6 bases). Trimming stripped 4 bases from V and 3 bases from J, with 10 bases between. Germline V gene data show CDR1 as SGHRS and CDR2 as YFSETQ. The CDR3 sequence is 13 residues long. The CDR3 nucleotides read TGCGCCAGCAGCCCGCCAGGGGACACTGAAGCTTTCTTT. Amino acids: CASSPPGDTEAFF. Full variable domain (outside the CDR3, taken from reference TRBV5-1 and TRBJ1-1): KAGVTQTPRYLIKTRGQQVTLSCSPISGHRSVSWYQQTPGQGLQFLFEYFSETQRNKGNFPGRFSGRQFSNSRSEMNVSTLELGDSALYLCASSPPGDTEAFFGQGTRLTVV.

The V and J genes are TRBV9 and TRBJ2-7; 9 bases are a match to TRBD1. Germline V gives CDR1 SGDLS, CDR2 YYNGEE. The CDR3 spans 17 residues. The ends lost 3 bases at V and 5 bases at J; junction bases unmatched: 15. The CDR3 loop reads CASSGVLGQGMSHEQYF. DNA for the CDR3: TGTGCCAGCAGCGGGGTCCTCGGACAGGGGATGTCCCACGAGCAGTACTTC.

This chain joins TRBV9 and TRBJ1-2, with TRBD1 as a possible D gene (6 bases). This CDR3 has 15 residues. Trimming removed 2 bases from V and 9 bases from J, with 20 bases in between. Germline CDR1 is SGDLS and CDR2 is YYNGEE. CDR3 DNA: TGTGCCAGCAGCGTGGGGGCTCCTGGTGAACGTCGCTACACCTTC. Translated: CASSVGAPGERRYTF.

The V call is TRBV28, the J call TRBJ1-1; D is uncertain. Deletions cut 3 bases from V and 1 base from J, with 18 bases between. Germline V gene data show CDR1 as MDHEN and CDR2 as SYDVKM. The CDR3 loop spans 17 amino acids. In DNA form, the CDR3 reads TGTGCCAGCAGTTTTAGGGAGTTAGAGGAGGGGAACACTGAAGCTTTCTTT. This gives the protein CASSFRELEEGNTEAFF. The full variable domain, in which reference TRBV28 and TRBJ1-1 provide the parts outside the CDR3, is DVKVTQSSRYLVKRTGEKVFLECVQDMDHENMFWYRQDPGLGLRLIYFSYDVKMKEKGDIPEGYSVSREKKERFSLILESASTNQTSMYLCASSFRELEEGNTEAFFGQGTRLTVV.

J is TRBJ1-2 and V is TRBV19, with a possible D match to TRBD1 (5 bases). Germline-derived CDR1 and CDR2 are LNHDA and SQIVND (reference sequence). V shed 0 bases and J shed 0 bases, with 11 bases lying between them. CDR3 length equals 16 residues. The CDR3 bases are TGTGCCAGTAGTATAGATGTTGACAGCACTAACTATGGCTACACCTTC. It is translated as CASSIDVDSTNYGYTF.

The chain carries TRBV15 and TRBJ2-4; D may be TRBD1 (5 bases). This CDR3 has 18 amino acids. Between the trimmed V and J ends, which lost 3 bases and 5 bases, there was a span of 23 bases. Per the germline V gene, CDR1 is LNHNV and CDR2 is YYDKDF (reference sequence). The CDR3 bases are TGTGCCACCAGCAGGACCGCCAGGGTTAATCTCTCCGAAAACATTCAGTACTTC. This translates into CATSRTARVNLSENIQYF.

The J gene is TRBJ1-1, the V gene TRBV2, with 10 bases that match TRBD1. Germline CDR1 reads SNHLY; CDR2 reads FYNNEI. V trimming: 9 bases; J trimming: 4 bases; junction bases outside the gene matches: 2. The CDR3 runs 12 residues. The CDR3 protein is CASRQGATEAFF. The CDR3 DNA is TGTGCCAGTCGACAGGGGGCCACTGAAGCTTTCTTT.

V and J are TRBV5-4 and TRBJ1-2; the match to TRBD1 covers 9 bases. The CDR3 extends over 13 amino acids. CDR1 and CDR2 from the germline V gene are SGHNT and YYREEE (reference sequence). V gave up 2 bases and J gave up 8 bases; unmatched junction bases: 4. The CDR3, as DNA: TGTGCCAGCAGCTTATGGACAGGGGACGGCTACACCTTC. It specifies CASSLWTGDGYTF.

This clone has only one observation. The chain links TRBV7-9 to TRBJ2-1, with D possibly called TRBD1 or TRBD2 (6 bases each). The CDR3 extends over 13 amino acids. Germline assignment: CDR1 SEHNR and CDR2 FQNEAQ (reference sequence). Between the trimmed V and J ends, which lost 5 bases and 7 bases, there was a span of 12 bases. The CDR3 loop is CASSPIGGNEQFF. CDR3 DNA: TGTGCCAGCAGCCCCATAGGGGGGAATGAGCAGTTCTTC.

The CDR3 nucleotides are TGCGCCAGCAGCTTAGGCAGACTGATGAACACTGAAGCTTTCTTT. Amino acids: CASSLGRLMNTEAFF. The J gene is TRBJ1-1, the V gene TRBV5-1; no clear D gene. Germline V gene sequence: CDR1 SGHRS, CDR2 YFSETQ. With 2 bases removed from V and 0 bases from J, the gap between germline ends came to 11 bases. This CDR3 contains 15 residues.

This chain joins TRBV5-6 and TRBJ2-3; 9 bases are a match to TRBD2. Losses at the gene ends were 4 bases for V and 6 bases for J; bases not matched to a gene: 15. The CDR3 is 17 amino acids. Germline V lookup: CDR1 SGHDT, CDR2 YYEEEE. This CDR3 is CASSDGAGLAGSDTQYF. Written as DNA, the CDR3 is TGTGCCAGCAGCGATGGGGCCGGGCTAGCGGGGTCGGATACGCAGTATTTT.

This clone is medium-sized. The chain employs TRBV6-4 and TRBJ2-3; 8 positions match TRBD2. Trimming at V came to 3 bases and at J to 1 base, leaving 0 bases not matched to a gene. Germline lookup yields CDR1 MRHNA and CDR2 SNTAGT. The CDR3 is made up of 14 amino acids. DNA for the CDR3: TGTGCCAGCAGTGAAGCGGGGGGCACAGATACGCAGTATTTT. Translated: CASSEAGGTDTQYF.

This clone was counted once. This chain links TRBV6-1 with TRBJ1-1; D call uncertain. The CDR3 extends over 18 amino acids. V was pared by 0 bases and J by 3 bases, with 20 bases between. Germline-derived CDR1 and CDR2 are MNHNS and SASEGT. The CDR3 coding sequence is TGTGCCAGCAGTGAAGCTGCGAAGCGAGCAGGTCGGTACACTGAAGCTTTCTTT. Encoded protein: CASSEAAKRAGRYTEAFF.

The V gene is TRBV4-2, the J gene TRBJ2-3; perhaps TRBD2 as D (7 bases). Germline V CDR1 and CDR2: LGHNA, YNFKEQ. The CDR3 extends over 20 amino acids. Trimming shortened V by 3 bases and J by 0 bases, and 25 bases separated the two germline ends. The CDR3 sequence is CASSQREGSFGDTSTDTQYF. CDR3 sequence (DNA): TGTGCCAGCAGCCAGAGGGAGGGGTCGTTTGGGGACACTAGCACAGATACGCAGTATTTT.

The CDR3 nucleotides are TGTGCCAGCAGCTACCACAGGGGGAGCTCCTACGAGCAGTACTTC. It codes for CASSYHRGSSYEQYF. This chain uses TRBV7-8 with TRBJ2-7, with TRBD1 matching over 8 bases. With V trimmed by 4 bases and J by 0 bases, 5 bases remained unmatched. The CDR3 spans 15 residues. Germline values: CDR1 SGHVS, CDR2 FQNEAQ. The variable domain in full, with the rest retrieved from reference TRBV7-8 and TRBJ2-7, is GAGVSQSPRYKVAKRGQDVALRCDPISGHVSLFWYQQALGQGPEFLTYFQNEAQLDKSGLPSDRFFAERPEGSVSTLKIQRTQQEDSAVYLCASSYHRGSSYEQYFGPGTRLTVT.

This clone was counted a single time. The chain joins TRBV6-1 to TRBJ2-1; D is perhaps TRBD1 (6 bases). Germline-derived CDR1 and CDR2 are MNHNS and SASEGT. The CDR3 loop spans 13 amino acids. Trimming left V 10 bases short and J 4 bases short, with 14 bases between. CDR3 nucleotides: TGTGCCACAGGGGCTGTCCCTTACAATGAGCAGTTCTTC. This sequence encodes CATGAVPYNEQFF.